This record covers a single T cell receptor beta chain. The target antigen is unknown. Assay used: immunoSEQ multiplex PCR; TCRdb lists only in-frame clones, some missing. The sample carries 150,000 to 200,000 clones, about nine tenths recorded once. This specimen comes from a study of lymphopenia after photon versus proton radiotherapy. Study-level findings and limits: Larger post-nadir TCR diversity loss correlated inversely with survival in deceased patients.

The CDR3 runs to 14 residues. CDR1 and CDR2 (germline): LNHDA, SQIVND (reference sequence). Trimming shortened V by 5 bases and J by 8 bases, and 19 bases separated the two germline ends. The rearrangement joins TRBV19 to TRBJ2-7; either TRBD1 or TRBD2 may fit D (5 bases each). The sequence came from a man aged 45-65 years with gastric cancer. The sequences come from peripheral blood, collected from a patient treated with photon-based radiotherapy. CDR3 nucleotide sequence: TGTGCCAGTAGTCCCACCGGGACGTCCACCAAGCAGTACTTC. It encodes CASSPTGTSTKQYF. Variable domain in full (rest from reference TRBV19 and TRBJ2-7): DGGITQSPKYLFRKEGQNVTLSCEQNLNHDAMYWYRQDPGQGLRLIYYSQIVNDFQKGDIAEGYSVSREKKESFPLTVTSAQKNPTAFYLCASSPTGTSTKQYFGPGTRLTVT.